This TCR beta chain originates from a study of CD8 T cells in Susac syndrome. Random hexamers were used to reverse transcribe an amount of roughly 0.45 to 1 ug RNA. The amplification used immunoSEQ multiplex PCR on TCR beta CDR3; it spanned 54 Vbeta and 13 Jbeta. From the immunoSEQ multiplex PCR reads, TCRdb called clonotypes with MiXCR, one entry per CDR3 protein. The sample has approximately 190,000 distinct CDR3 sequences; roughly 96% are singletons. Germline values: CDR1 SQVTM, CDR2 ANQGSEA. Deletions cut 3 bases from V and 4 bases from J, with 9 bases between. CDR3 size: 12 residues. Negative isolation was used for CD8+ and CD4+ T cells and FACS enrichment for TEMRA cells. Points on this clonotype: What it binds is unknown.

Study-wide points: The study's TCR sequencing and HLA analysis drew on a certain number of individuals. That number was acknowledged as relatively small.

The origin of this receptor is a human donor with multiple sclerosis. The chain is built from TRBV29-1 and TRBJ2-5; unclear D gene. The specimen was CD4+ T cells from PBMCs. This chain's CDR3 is CSVEWGSETQYF. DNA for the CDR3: TGCAGCGTTGAGTGGGGATCAGAGACCCAGTACTTC. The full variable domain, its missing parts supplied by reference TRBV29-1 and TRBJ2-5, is SAVISQKPSRDICQRGTSLTIQCQVDSQVTMMFWYRQQPGQSLTLIATANQGSEATYESGFVIDKFPISRPNLTFSTLTVSNMSPEDSSIYLCSVEWGSETQYFGPGTRLLVL.